A single sample is the source of the 18 T cell receptor beta chains below, sequenced in a study of regulatory T cells in long-lasting Graves disease. As to time point: newly diagnosed GD, antithyroid drugs for less than 3 months. Researchers made the TCR library from RNA that was extracted from PBMCs. Libraries of TCR beta came from iRepertoire HTBI primers plus Arm-PCR of CDR3 regions. TCRdb recomputed calls from the multiplex PCR reads with MiXCR, one row per CDR3 protein. There are around 460,000 distinct CDR3 sequences in the sample; about 15% occur only once, and around a sixth lies in the top ten. These records were also assigned to another study, of T cells in Graves' hyperthyroidism and ophthalmopathy.

The sample in question was peripheral blood mononuclear cells (PBMCs), obtained at new diagnosis, from a patient treated with antithyroid drugs. The source is a woman aged 50 to 60 with Graves disease.

A note on this clonotype: Just one base apart from a much larger clone, this may be a read error. The CDR3, as DNA: TGTGCCACAGGACAGGGACTAGATACGCAGTATTTT. It is translated as CATGQGLDTQYF. The gene calls are TRBV2 and TRBJ2-3, with TRBD1 matching over 8 bases. Germline V gene data show CDR1 as SNHLY and CDR2 as FYNNEI. V shed 10 bases, J shed 5 bases, and the junction held 5 bases outside the gene matches. The CDR3 extends over 12 amino acids.

Comment on this clonotype: This may arise from a read error, as a much more abundant clone is one base away. The V and J genes are TRBV3-1 and TRBJ2-5; D not certain. The CDR3 is 12 residues long. Germline-derived CDR1 and CDR2 are LGHDT and YNNKEL (reference sequence). CDR3 DNA sequence: TGTGCCAGCATCCAAGAAGCAGAGACCCAGTACTTC. Translated: CASIQEAETQYF.

CDR3 nucleotide sequence: TGCGCCAGCAGCCAGGCTCCCCGGCCGGGGGGTGCAGATACGCAGTATTTT. Protein product: CASSQAPRPGGADTQYF. The V gene is TRBV4-1, the J gene TRBJ2-3; TRBD2 agrees at 7 bases. CDR1 and CDR2 (germline): MGHRA, YSYEKL. Unmatched junction bases numbered 13, after V lost 3 bases and J lost 4 bases. This CDR3 is built from 17 residues.

V is TRBV3-1 and J is TRBJ2-7; the match to TRBD2 covers 7 bases. CDR1 and CDR2 (germline): LGHDT, YNNKEL (reference sequence). The CDR3 spans 13 residues. V shed 2 bases, J shed 2 bases, and the junction held 0 bases outside the gene matches. The CDR3 DNA is TGTGCCAGCAGCCAACGGGGGGCCTACGAGCAGTACTTC. Its translation is CASSQRGAYEQYF.

This clonotype was picked up many times. V and J are TRBV18 and TRBJ2-1, with D unclear. CDR1 and CDR2 from the germline V gene are KGHSH and LQKENI. The CDR3 has 13 residues. V shed 1 base and J shed 8 bases, with 9 bases lying between them. CDR3 sequence (DNA): TGTGCCAGCTCACCACGTCACCCGGATGAGCAGTTCTTC. Its translation is CASSPRHPDEQFF.

This clonotype was observed at least ten times. This chain uses TRBV11-2 with TRBJ2-7, with D possibly being TRBD2 (6 bases). Trimming removed 3 bases at V and 2 bases at J, with 14 bases between. There are 15 residues in the CDR3. Germline V CDR1 and CDR2: SGHAT, FQNNGV. The chain's CDR3 is CASSFVEGLTYEQYF. CDR3 DNA sequence: TGTGCCAGCAGCTTCGTGGAGGGATTAACCTACGAGCAGTACTTC. The variable domain in full, with the rest retrieved from reference TRBV11-2 and TRBJ2-7, is EAGVAQSPRYKIIEKRQSVAFWCNPISGHATLYWYQQILGQGPKLLIQFQNNGVVDDSQLPKDRFSAERLKGVDSTLKIQPAKLEDSAVYLCASSFVEGLTYEQYFGPGTRLTVT.

In regard to this clonotype: It may be a read error: a sequence one base away is much more abundant. The chain couples TRBV5-1 to TRBJ2-7; TRBD2 matches at 9 bases. This CDR3 contains 15 residues. Germline values: CDR1 SGHRS, CDR2 YFSETQ. Trimming cost V 0 bases and J 5 bases; bases outside gene matches: 6. The CDR3 here is CASSLVGLAIHEQYF. In DNA, the CDR3 is TGCGCCAGCAGCTTGGTGGGACTAGCAATCCACGAGCAGTACTTC.

This clonotype turned up a few times. The chain uses TRBV6-2 or TRBV6-3 and TRBJ2-1; either TRBD1 or TRBD2 may fit D (5 bases each). Trimming cost V 11 bases and J 9 bases, with 11 bases left between them. Per germline, CDR1 MNHEY and CDR2 SVGEGT. The CDR3 totals 10 residues. This chain's CDR3 is CAARGPEQFF. Written as DNA, the CDR3 is TGTGCCGCCCGGGGACCTGAGCAGTTCTTC.

This clonotype was picked up many times. The genes are TRBV3-1 and TRBJ2-1, with D possibly being TRBD2 (5 bases). V was cut by 2 bases and J by 4 bases, with 18 bases left in between. Germline V gene lookup returns CDR1 LGHDT and CDR2 YNNKEL (reference sequence). The CDR3 is made up of 17 amino acids. The CDR3 DNA is TGTGCCAGCAGCCAATCACCTCCTCGCTCGGGGTACAATGAGCAGTTCTTC. This gives the protein CASSQSPPRSGYNEQFF.

This clonotype was observed many times. V usage is TRBV5-1 and J usage is TRBJ1-1; D unclear. V lost 4 bases to trimming and J lost 0 bases, with 13 bases between them. The CDR3 is 15 amino acids. The germline V gene has CDR1 SGHRS and CDR2 YFSETQ. CDR3 in amino acids: CASSRTQYMNTEAFF. DNA for the CDR3: TGCGCCAGCAGCCGCACACAGTACATGAACACTGAAGCTTTCTTT.

The chain employs TRBV27 and TRBJ1-1; no clear D. This CDR3 has 15 amino acids. Germline-derived CDR1 and CDR2 are MNHEY and SMNVEV (reference sequence). Trimming cost V 1 base and J 4 bases, with 13 bases left between them. CDR3 bases: TGTGCCAGCAGTTTATTTACGGGTTTTACCACTGAAGCTTTCTTT. Translation gives CASSLFTGFTTEAFF.

The V and J genes are TRBV4-1 and TRBJ2-5; perhaps TRBD1 as D (6 bases). This CDR3 has 14 residues. The germline V gene has CDR1 MGHRA and CDR2 YSYEKL. V lost 4 bases to trimming and J lost 1 base, with 10 bases between them. The CDR3 region has the DNA TGCGCCAGCAGCCTCGACAGGCTCCAAGAGACCCAGTACTTC. Its translation: CASSLDRLQETQYF.

This clonotype was seen a handful of times. The CDR3, as DNA: TGTGCCACCAGCAGAGATCAGGGCAGGGAAAAACTGTTTTTT. Amino acid sequence: CATSRDQGREKLFF. The chain links TRBV15 to TRBJ1-4; a possible D gene is TRBD1 (5 bases). Trimming cost V 0 bases and J 8 bases, with 10 bases left between them. CDR1 is LNHNV and CDR2 is YYDKDF in the germline V gene (reference sequence). CDR3 length: 14 residues.

This clonotype was counted only a few times. This chain connects TRBV24-1 to TRBJ2-7; perhaps TRBD2 as D (6 bases). Germline V gives CDR1 KGHDR, CDR2 SFDVKD. This CDR3 has 12 amino acids. Trimming left V 9 bases short and J 5 bases short, with 13 bases between. The CDR3 spells CATRGWSDEQYF. As DNA, the CDR3 is TGTGCCACCCGGGGGTGGTCGGACGAGCAGTACTTC.

This clonotype occurred many times. The chain recombines TRBV11-2 with TRBJ2-7; tentatively, D is TRBD1 (6 bases). Trimming removed 6 bases at V and 5 bases at J, with 23 bases between. Germline CDR1 SGHAT, CDR2 FQNNGV. This CDR3 comprises 16 residues. CDR3 sequence (DNA): TGTGCCAGCAGGCATAAATCCAGGCAGGGGTGGGACGAGCAGTACTTC. As protein: CASRHKSRQGWDEQYF. Supplemented by reference TRBV11-2 and TRBJ2-7, the full variable domain reads EAGVAQSPRYKIIEKRQSVAFWCNPISGHATLYWYQQILGQGPKLLIQFQNNGVVDDSQLPKDRFSAERLKGVDSTLKIQPAKLEDSAVYLCASRHKSRQGWDEQYFGPGTRLTVT.

At least ten counts were recorded for this clonotype. V and J are TRBV3-1 and TRBJ2-1; D not certain. The CDR3 is 16 residues long. The germline V and J ends were trimmed by 1 base and 0 bases, with 10 bases remaining between them. CDR1 is LGHDT, CDR2 YNNKEL, per germline (reference sequence). For the CDR3, the DNA is TGTGCCAGCAGCCAAGGGCGACAAAGCTCCTACAATGAGCAGTTCTTC. Its protein is CASSQGRQSSYNEQFF.

To note about this clonotype: Given a much more abundant clone one base away, this may be a read error. The chain employs TRBV27 and TRBJ1-1, with 7 bases aligning to TRBD1. Germline lookup yields CDR1 MNHEY and CDR2 SMNVEV (reference sequence). Germline trimming cut 5 bases from V and 4 bases from J; bases unmatched to any gene: 7. The CDR3 runs 14 residues. The CDR3 sequence is CASSLDRVATEAFF. The CDR3 DNA sequence: TGTGCCAGCAGTCTCGACAGGGTCGCCACTGAAGCTTTCTTT.

This clonotype was seen ten or more times. The V gene is TRBV6-2 or TRBV6-3, the J gene TRBJ2-2, with 8 bases lining up with TRBD2. CDR1 is MNHEY, CDR2 SVGEGT, per germline. This CDR3 is 16 amino acids long. J gave up 5 bases and V 3 bases, and 8 bases lay outside the gene matches. CDR3 in amino acids: CASSYLSGTGTGELFF. CDR3 in DNA: TGTGCCAGCAGTTATCTTAGCGGGACCGGAACCGGGGAGCTGTTTTTT.